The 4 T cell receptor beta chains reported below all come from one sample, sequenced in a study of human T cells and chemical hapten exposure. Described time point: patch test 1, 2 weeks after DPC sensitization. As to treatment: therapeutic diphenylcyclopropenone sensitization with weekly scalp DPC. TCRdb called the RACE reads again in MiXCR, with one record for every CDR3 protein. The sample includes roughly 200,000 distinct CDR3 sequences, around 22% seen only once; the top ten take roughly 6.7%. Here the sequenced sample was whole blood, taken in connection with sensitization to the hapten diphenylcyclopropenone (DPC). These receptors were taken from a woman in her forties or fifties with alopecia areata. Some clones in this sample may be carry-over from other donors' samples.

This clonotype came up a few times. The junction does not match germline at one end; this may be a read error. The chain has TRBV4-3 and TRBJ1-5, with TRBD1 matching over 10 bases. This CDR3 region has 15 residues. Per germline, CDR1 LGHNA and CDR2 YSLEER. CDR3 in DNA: TGTGCCAGCAGCCAGTACGGACAGGGGGGTCAGCCCCAGCATTTT. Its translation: CASSQYGQGGQPQHF.

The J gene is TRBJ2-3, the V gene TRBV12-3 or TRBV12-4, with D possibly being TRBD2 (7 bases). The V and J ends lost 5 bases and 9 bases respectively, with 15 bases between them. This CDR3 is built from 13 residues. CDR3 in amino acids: CASSAGAFSTQYF. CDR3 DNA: TGTGCCAGCAGTGCGGGGGCATTCAGCACGCAGTATTTT.

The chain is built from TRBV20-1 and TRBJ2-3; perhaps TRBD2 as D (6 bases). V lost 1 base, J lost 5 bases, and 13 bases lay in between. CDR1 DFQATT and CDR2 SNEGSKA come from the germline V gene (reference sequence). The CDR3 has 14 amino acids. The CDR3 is CSARGFSGRDTQYF. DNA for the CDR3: TGCAGTGCTAGAGGGTTTAGCGGTAGAGATACGCAGTATTTT.

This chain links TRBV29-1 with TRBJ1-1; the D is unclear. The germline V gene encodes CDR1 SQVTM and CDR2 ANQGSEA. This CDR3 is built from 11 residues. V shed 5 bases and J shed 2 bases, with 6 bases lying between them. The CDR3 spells CSVLVNTEAFF. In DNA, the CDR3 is TGCAGCGTTTTAGTTAACACTGAAGCTTTCTTT. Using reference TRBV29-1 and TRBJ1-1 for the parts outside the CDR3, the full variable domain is SAVISQKPSRDICQRGTSLTIQCQVDSQVTMMFWYRQQPGQSLTLIATANQGSEATYESGFVIDKFPISRPNLTFSTLTVSNMSPEDSSIYLCSVLVNTEAFFGQGTRLTVV.